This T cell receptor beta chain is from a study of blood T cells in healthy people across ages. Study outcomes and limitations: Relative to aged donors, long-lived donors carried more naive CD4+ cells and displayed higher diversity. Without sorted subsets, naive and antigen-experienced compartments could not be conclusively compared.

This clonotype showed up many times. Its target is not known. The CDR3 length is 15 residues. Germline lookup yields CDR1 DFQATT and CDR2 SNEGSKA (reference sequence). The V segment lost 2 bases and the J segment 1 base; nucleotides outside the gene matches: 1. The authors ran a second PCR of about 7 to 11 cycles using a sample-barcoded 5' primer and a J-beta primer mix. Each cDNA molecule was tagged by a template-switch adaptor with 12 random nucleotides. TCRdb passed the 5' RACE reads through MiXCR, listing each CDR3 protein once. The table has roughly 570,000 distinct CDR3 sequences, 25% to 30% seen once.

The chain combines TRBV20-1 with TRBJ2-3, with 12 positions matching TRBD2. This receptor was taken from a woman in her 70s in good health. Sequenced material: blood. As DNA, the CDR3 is TGCAGTGCTAGAAGGACTAGCGGGGGCACAGATACGCAGTATTTT. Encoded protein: CSARRTSGGTDTQYF.